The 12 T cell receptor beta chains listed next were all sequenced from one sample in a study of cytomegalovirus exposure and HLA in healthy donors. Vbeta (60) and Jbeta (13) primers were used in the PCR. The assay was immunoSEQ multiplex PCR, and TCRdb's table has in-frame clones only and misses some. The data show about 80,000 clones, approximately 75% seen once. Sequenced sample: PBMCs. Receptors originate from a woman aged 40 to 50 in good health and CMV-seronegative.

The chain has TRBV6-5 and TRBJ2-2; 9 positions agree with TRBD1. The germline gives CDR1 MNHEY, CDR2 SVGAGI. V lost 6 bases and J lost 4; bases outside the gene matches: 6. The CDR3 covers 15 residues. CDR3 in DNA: TGTGCCAGCAGACGGGACAGGGTTTCCACCGGGGAGCTGTTTTTT. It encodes CASRRDRVSTGELFF.

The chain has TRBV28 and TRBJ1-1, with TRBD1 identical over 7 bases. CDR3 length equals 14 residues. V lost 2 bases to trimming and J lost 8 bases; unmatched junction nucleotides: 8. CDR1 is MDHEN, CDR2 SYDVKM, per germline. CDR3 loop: CASSLPRGPREAFF. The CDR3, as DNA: TGTGCCAGCAGTTTACCGAGGGGGCCTCGGGAAGCTTTCTTT.

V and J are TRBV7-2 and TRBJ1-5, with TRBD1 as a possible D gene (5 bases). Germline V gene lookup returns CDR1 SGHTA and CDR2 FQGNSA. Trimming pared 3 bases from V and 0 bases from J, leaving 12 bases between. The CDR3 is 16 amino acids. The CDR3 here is CASSFDSRASNQPQHF. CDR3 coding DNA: TGTGCCAGCAGCTTCGATAGCAGGGCTAGCAATCAGCCCCAGCATTTT.

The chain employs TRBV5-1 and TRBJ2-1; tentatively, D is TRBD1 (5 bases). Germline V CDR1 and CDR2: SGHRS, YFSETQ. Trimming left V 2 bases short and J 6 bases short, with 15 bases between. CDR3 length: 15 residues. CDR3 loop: CASSFAPDTFNEQFF. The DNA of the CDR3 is TGCGCCAGCAGCTTTGCCCCGGACACCTTCAATGAGCAGTTCTTC.

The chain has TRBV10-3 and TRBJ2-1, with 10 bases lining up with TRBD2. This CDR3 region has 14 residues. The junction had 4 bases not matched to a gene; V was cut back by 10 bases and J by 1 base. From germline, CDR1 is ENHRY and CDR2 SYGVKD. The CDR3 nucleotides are TGTGCCACTCAGGGACTAGCGTCCTACAATGAGCAGTTCTTC. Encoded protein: CATQGLASYNEQFF.

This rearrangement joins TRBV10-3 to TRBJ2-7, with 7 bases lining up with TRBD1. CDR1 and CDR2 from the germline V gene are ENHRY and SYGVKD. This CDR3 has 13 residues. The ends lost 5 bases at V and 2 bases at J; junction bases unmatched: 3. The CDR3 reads CAISPGQPYEQYF. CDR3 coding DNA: TGTGCCATCAGTCCGGGACAGCCCTACGAGCAGTACTTC.

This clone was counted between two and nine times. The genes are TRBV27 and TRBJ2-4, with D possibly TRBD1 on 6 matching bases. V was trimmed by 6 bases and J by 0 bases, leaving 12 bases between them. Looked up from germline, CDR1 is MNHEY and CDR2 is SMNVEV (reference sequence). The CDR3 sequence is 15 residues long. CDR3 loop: CASRGHSEAKNIQYF. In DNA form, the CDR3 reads TGTGCCAGCAGGGGACACTCAGAAGCCAAAAACATTCAGTACTTC.

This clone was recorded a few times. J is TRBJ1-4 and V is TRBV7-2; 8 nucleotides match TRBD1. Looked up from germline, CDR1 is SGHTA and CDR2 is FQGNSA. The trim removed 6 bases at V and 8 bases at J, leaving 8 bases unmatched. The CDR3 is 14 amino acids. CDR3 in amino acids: CASSGQGIGEKLFF. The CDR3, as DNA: TGTGCCAGCAGTGGACAGGGAATAGGGGAAAAACTGTTTTTT.

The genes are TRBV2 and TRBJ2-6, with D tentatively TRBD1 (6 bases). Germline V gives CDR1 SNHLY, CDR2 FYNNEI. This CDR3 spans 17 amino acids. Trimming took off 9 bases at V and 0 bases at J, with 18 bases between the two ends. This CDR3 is CASQQGASYSGANVLTF. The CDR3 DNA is TGTGCCAGTCAACAGGGAGCGAGTTACTCTGGGGCCAACGTCCTGACTTTC.

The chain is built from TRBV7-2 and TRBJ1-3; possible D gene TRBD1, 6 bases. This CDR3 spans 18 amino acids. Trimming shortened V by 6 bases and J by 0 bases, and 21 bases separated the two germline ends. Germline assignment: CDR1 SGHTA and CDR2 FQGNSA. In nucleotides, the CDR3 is TGTGCCAGCAGTTTTATACAGACAGGTCCTTTCTCTGGAAACACCATATATTTT. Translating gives CASSFIQTGPFSGNTIYF. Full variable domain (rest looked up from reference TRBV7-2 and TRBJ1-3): GAGVSQSPSNKVTEKGKDVELRCDPISGHTALYWYRQSLGQGLEFLIYFQGNSAPDKSGLPSDRFSAERTGGSVSTLTIQRTQQEDSAVYLCASSFIQTGPFSGNTIYFGEGSWLTVV.

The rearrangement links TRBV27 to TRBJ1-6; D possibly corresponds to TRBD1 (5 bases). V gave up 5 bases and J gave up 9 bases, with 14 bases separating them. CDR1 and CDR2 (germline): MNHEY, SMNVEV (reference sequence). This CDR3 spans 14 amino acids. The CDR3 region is CASSSQGRGSPLHF. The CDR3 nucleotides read TGTGCCAGCAGTAGTCAGGGTAGAGGTTCACCCCTCCACTTT.

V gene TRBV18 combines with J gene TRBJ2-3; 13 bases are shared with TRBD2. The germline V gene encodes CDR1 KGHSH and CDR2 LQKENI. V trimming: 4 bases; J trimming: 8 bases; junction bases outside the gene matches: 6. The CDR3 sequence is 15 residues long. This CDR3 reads CASSRGLAGEVTQYF. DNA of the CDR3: TGTGCCAGCTCACGTGGACTAGCGGGAGAAGTTACGCAGTATTTT. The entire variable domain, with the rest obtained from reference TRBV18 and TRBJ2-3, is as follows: NAGVMQNPRHLVRRRGQEARLRCSPMKGHSHVYWYRQLPEEGLKFMVYLQKENIIDESGMPKERFSAEFPKEGPSILRIQQVVRGDSAAYFCASSRGLAGEVTQYFGPGTRLTVL.